The source of this T cell receptor beta chain is a study of response to subunit inactivated influenza vaccine. TCRdb recomputed calls from the RT-PCR reads with MiXCR, one row per CDR3 protein. This table holds about 520,000 distinct CDR3 sequences, about 25% found once. Remarks on this clonotype: As yet, its antigen is unknown.

Study-level findings and limits: Each seasonal influenza vaccination recruits few new T cells, the authors suggested.

The starting material was CD4+ T cells sorted from PBMCs, obtained about 5 days after vaccination. This clonotype originated in a man over 45 who received an inactivated influenza vaccine.

CDR3 in DNA: TGTGCCAGCAGCCCCATCCCGGCAGATACGCAGTATTTT. Residues: CASSPIPADTQYF. The rearrangement joins TRBV7-3 to TRBJ2-3; D not certain. Germline assignment: CDR1 SGHTA and CDR2 FQGTGA. CDR3 length: 13 residues. Trimming removed 5 bases from V and 4 bases from J, with 10 bases in between.